This is a list of T cell receptor beta chains from one sample in a study of early T cells in non-severe SARS-CoV-2 infection. TCRdb ran MiXCR on the 5' RACE reads and lists one entry per CDR3 protein. The table records some 98,000 distinct CDR3 sequences, roughly 15% of them present only once. The sample consisted of whole blood. The receptors here all came from an adult who was a healthcare worker with PCR-confirmed SARS-CoV-2 infection or an uninfected control (not recorded which). CDR3s include the opening cysteine and the closing phenylalanine or tryptophan. Fields, in order: D gene, clone size, V gene, CDR3 protein. The D gene is left open where the match is weak. Only some rows state a clone size, as once, few, many or a class for expanded clones.

TRBD2,few,TRBV7-9,CASSLVSGDLTDTQYF
.,few,TRBV21-1,CASSKKKSGVGEKLFF
TRBD2,.,TRBV4-2,CASSQDLLAGGPGKADTQYF
.,.,TRBV6-6,CASSYNHRAGTNEKLFF
.,few,TRBV7-9,CASSPPTSGLNTEAFF
.,few,TRBV12-3/TRBV12-4,CASSFWGVYGYTF
.,.,TRBV7-9,CASSSPWANTIYF
.,few,TRBV7-2,CASSLAGLHVNYGYTF
.,few,TRBV7-9,CASSPGDLSSGNTIYF
TRBD2,.,TRBV9,CASSVGLAGFYEQYF
.,.,TRBV28,CASSPPEDGYTF
.,many,TRBV28,CATNREGTDTQYF
.,.,TRBV5-1,CASSSDHTGELFF
.,.,TRBV28,CASSLLGQPNYGYTF
.,.,TRBV20-1,CSARGSPGDNQPQHF
.,.,TRBV27,CASSASGDTQYF
.,.,TRBV11-2,CASSLSTGFNTDTQYF
.,.,TRBV11-2,CASSFSGVYNEQFF
TRBD1,.,TRBV7-2,CASRRTGLHEQYF
.,few,TRBV6-6,CTSSTRATNEKLFF
.,few,TRBV20-1,CSARDFTVTEKLFF
TRBD1,.,TRBV7-8,CASSSQGTGYGYTF
TRBD2,few,TRBV4-2,CASSQVGLAGATDTQYF
.,many,TRBV10-2,CASAGTLSQTQYF
.,once,TRBV7-6,CASSSPGAGANVLTF
.,.,TRBV6-2/TRBV6-3,CASSYPYNSGANVLTF
TRBD2,.,TRBV5-5,CASSLGDYYEQYF
.,few,TRBV18,CASSPVQGFEAFF
.,few,TRBV20-1,CSAPEGLANTEAFF
.,few,TRBV11-2,CASSSTRLNYGYTF
TRBD1,few,TRBV11-2,CASSLGQIPVSSYEQYF
TRBD1,.,TRBV18,CASSRNGEGANIQYF
TRBD2,.,TRBV28,CASSFGGLAAYEQYF
TRBD1,.,TRBV7-9,CASSLIGEGALPDTQYF
.,.,TRBV27,CASSLLALGELFF
.,.,TRBV20-1,CSARSPLGDTDTQYF
TRBD2,few,TRBV12-3/TRBV12-4,CASSLLGLAGGADTQYF
.,.,TRBV5-3,CARSFPRPKPTADFMNTEAFF
.,few,TRBV6-4,CASSSGSYNEQFF
.,few,TRBV28,CASSSPGRAYGYTF
.,.,TRBV15,CATSRGTVQNIQYF
TRBD2,.,TRBV6-5,CASSPLAGGLFLHNEQFF
.,.,TRBV3-1,CASSQEPRNGYTF
TRBD1,.,TRBV18,CASSRTGTGDQPQHF
.,.,TRBV11-2,CASSLSGLSGELFF
TRBD1,few,TRBV12-3/TRBV12-4,CASRTGGDTEAFF
.,few,TRBV6-6,CASSYSIKVQETQYF
TRBD2,many,TRBV27,CASRRSGTVEEQYF
.,.,TRBV20-1,CSAAPLASSYNEQFF
TRBD2,.,TRBV5-1,CASSLAGTLGIYNEQFF
TRBD2,.,TRBV6-1,CASSEIHGGTDEQFF
.,few,TRBV12-3/TRBV12-4,CASSPTTVYGYTF
.,.,TRBV2,CASSPDRDQPQHF